These 9 T cell receptor beta chains came from one sample sequenced in a study of OX40 agonist ivuxolimab in advanced cancers. Sequenced by immunoSEQ multiplex PCR; TCRdb stores in-frame clones only, minus some. The sample lists about 36,000 clones, 60% to 80% seen once, with approximately 17% in the top ten. The sequenced sample was CD4+ or CD8+ T cells sorted from blood, obtained in a trial of the OX40 agonist ivuxolimab. These receptors were taken from an adult with an advanced solid tumor such as melanoma, head and neck, liver or kidney cancer.

This clone was recorded only once. This chain joins TRBV2 and TRBJ2-1, with 10 bases fitting TRBD2. The CDR3 totals 15 residues. Germline CDR1 reads SNHLY; CDR2 reads FYNNEI. V dropped 9 bases and J dropped 8; count of bases not matched to a gene: 13. The CDR3 DNA reads TGTGCCAGACTGCGCCCGGGACTAGCGATCGATGAGCAGTTCTTC. This gives the protein CARLRPGLAIDEQFF.

This rearrangement joins TRBV5-4 to TRBJ1-2; D unresolved. The CDR3 is made up of 15 amino acids. Deletions cut 2 bases from V and 5 bases from J, with 16 bases between. Germline V lookup: CDR1 SGHNT, CDR2 YYREEE (reference sequence). The CDR3 loop reads CASSFGGLGIYGYTF. For the CDR3, the DNA is TGTGCCAGCAGCTTCGGAGGTTTGGGCATATATGGCTACACCTTC.

The chain links TRBV4-1 to TRBJ2-7, with D maybe TRBD1 (6 bases). In germline, CDR1 is MGHRA, CDR2 YSYEKL. V was pared by 4 bases and J by 3 bases, with 16 bases between. CDR3 length: 15 residues. CDR3 region: CASSLTGQSIYEQYF. Written as DNA, the CDR3 is TGCGCCAGCAGCCTGACCGGACAGTCGATCTACGAGCAGTACTTC.

This clone was seen a handful of times. The sample contains more than one DNA sequence encoding this CDR3. The chain recombines TRBV11-2 with TRBJ1-1, with D unclear. This CDR3 region has 13 residues. V was clipped by 1 base and J by 5 bases, with 8 bases between them. Germline CDR1 SGHAT, CDR2 FQNNGV. The CDR3 coding sequence is TGTGCCAGCAGCTTAGGGGGAAGGACTGAAGCTTTCTTT. Its translation: CASSLGGRTEAFF.

The CDR3 DNA follows: TGTGCCAGCAGCCCCTCCGGGGCCCACGAGCAGTACTTC. Translated, it gives CASSPSGAHEQYF. The chain uses TRBV7-7 and TRBJ2-5, with D perhaps being TRBD1 or TRBD2 (5 bases each). The J call may be in error: the DNA end matches TRBJ2-7 better. This CDR3 is 13 amino acids long. Per the germline V gene, CDR1 is SSHAT and CDR2 is FNYEAQ (reference sequence).

The chain links TRBV7-2 to TRBJ1-5, with unresolved D. This CDR3 region has 13 residues. Germline CDR1 and CDR2: SGHTA and FQGNSA. Trimming took 8 bases from V and 5 from J, leaving 13 bases between them. The CDR3 sequence is CASGLGLDQPQHF. Here the CDR3 DNA reads TGTGCCAGCGGGTTGGGGTTGGATCAGCCCCAGCATTTT.

This clone was recorded once. The chain links TRBV30 to TRBJ1-1; 9 bases are shared with TRBD1. V trimming: 8 bases; J trimming: 5 bases; junction bases outside the gene matches: 12. The CDR3 is made up of 14 amino acids. CDR1 and CDR2 from the germline V gene are GTSNPN and SVGIG (reference sequence). The CDR3 DNA reads as TGTGCCGGAAATCGGGGACAGGGTAGGACTGAAGCTTTCTTT. Protein: CAGNRGQGRTEAFF.

The chain uses TRBV30 and TRBJ2-5; 13 nucleotides agree with TRBD2. The CDR3 extends over 15 amino acids. Germline assignment: CDR1 GTSNPN and CDR2 SVGIG (reference sequence). J lost 5 bases, V lost 0 bases, and 3 bases had no gene match. CDR3 amino acids: CAWSVTSGGAETQYF. DNA for the CDR3: TGTGCCTGGAGTGTAACTAGCGGGGGGGCCGAGACCCAGTACTTC.

The chain combines TRBV30 with TRBJ2-3; D unclear. The V end was cut by 2 bases, the J end by 2 bases, with 11 bases between. Germline CDR1 is GTSNPN and CDR2 is SVGIG (reference sequence). The CDR3 covers 14 residues. The CDR3 DNA sequence: TGTGCCTGGAGTTATGGCACGTCCACAGATACGCAGTATTTT. This gives the protein CAWSYGTSTDTQYF.